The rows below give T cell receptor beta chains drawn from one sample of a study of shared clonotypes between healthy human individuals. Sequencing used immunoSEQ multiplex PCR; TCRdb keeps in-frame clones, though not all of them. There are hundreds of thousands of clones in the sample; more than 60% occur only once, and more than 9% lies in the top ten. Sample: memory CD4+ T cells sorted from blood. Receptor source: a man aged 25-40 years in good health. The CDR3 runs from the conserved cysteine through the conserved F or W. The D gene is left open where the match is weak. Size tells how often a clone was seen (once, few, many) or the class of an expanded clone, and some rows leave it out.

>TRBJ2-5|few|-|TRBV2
CASSQLQETQYF
TGTGCCAGCAGTCAGCTCCAAGAGACCCAGTACTTC
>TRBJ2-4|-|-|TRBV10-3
CAISESGGTIQYF
TGTGCCATCAGTGAGTCGGGGGGAACCATTCAGTACTTC
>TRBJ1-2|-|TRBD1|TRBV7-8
CASSPGQGAYGYTF
TGTGCCAGCAGCCCAGGACAGGGGGCGTATGGCTACACCTTC
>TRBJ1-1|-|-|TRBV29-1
CSVALGAATEAFF
TGCAGCGTCGCCCTAGGGGCAGCAACTGAAGCTTTCTTT
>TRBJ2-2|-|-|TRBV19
CASSVLGQGAGELFF
TGTGCCAGTAGTGTTTTAGGGCAGGGCGCCGGGGAGCTGTTTTTT
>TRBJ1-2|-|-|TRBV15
CATSRGVGANYGYTF
TGTGCCACCAGCAGAGGCGTCGGGGCTAACTATGGCTACACCTTC
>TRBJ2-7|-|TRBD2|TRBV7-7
CASSLGAGAGGYEQYF
TGTGCCAGCAGCTTAGGGGCCGGAGCGGGGGGCTACGAGCAGTACTTC
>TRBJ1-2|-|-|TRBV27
CASSFPHTNHGYTF
TGTGCCAGCAGTTTCCCACACACGAACCATGGCTACACCTTC
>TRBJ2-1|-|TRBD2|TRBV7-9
CASSLPPRLAGVYNEQFF
TGTGCCAGCAGCTTACCCCCTCGGCTAGCGGGAGTCTACAATGAGCAGTTCTTC
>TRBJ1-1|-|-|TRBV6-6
CASSYSKVQGAFF
TGTGCCAGCAGTTACTCGAAGGTACAGGGAGCTTTCTTT
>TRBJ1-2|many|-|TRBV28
CASSLRLYGYTF
TGTGCCAGCAGTTTGAGACTCTATGGCTACACCTTC
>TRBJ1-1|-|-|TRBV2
CASSESVEAAFF
TGTGCCAGCAGTGAGTCGGTAGAAGCAGCTTTCTTT
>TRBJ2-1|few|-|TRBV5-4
CASSLGADYNEQFF
TGTGCCAGCAGCTTGGGTGCCGACTACAATGAGCAGTTCTTC
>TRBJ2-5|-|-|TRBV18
CASSTQIGAGSQYF
TGTGCCAGCTCAACCCAAATAGGCGCTGGATCCCAGTACTTC
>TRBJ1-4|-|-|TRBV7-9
CASSSRNEKLFF
TGTGCCAGCAGCTCGCGAAATGAAAAACTGTTTTTT
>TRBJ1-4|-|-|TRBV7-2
CASSLQGGNEKLFF
TGTGCCAGCAGCTTACAAGGGGGTAATGAAAAACTGTTTTTT
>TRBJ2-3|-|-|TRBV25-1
CASSPEVTDTQYF
TGTGCCAGCAGTCCCGAGGTAACAGATACGCAGTATTTT
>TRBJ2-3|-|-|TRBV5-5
CASSLAATRGTDTQYF
TGTGCCAGCAGCTTGGCGGCGACGCGGGGCACAGATACGCAGTATTTT
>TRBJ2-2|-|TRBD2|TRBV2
CASVGRAEGGELFF
TGTGCCAGCGTGGGGAGGGCCGAAGGGGGGGAGCTGTTTTTT
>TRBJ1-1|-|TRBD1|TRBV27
CASSPQGPHTTEAFF
TGTGCCAGCAGTCCACAGGGGCCCCACACGACTGAAGCTTTCTTT
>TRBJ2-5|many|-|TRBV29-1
CSVTPLARETQYF
TGCAGCGTTACCCCCTTGGCTAGGGAGACCCAGTACTTC
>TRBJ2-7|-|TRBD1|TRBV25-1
CASSDRSSTGQLF
TGTGCCAGCAGTGACCGCTCCTCGACAGGGCAACTATTC
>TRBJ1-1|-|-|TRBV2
CASSDTPPNTEAFF
TGTGCCAGCAGCGACACCCCCCCGAACACTGAAGCTTTCTTT
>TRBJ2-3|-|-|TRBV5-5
CASSLPGVAARTDTQYF
TGTGCCAGCAGCCTCCCTGGGGTAGCGGCCCGGACAGATACGCAGTATTTT
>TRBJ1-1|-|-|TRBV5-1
CASSPGAKNTEAFF
TGCGCCAGCAGCCCAGGAGCCAAGAACACTGAAGCTTTCTTT
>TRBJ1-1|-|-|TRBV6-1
CASSGWGRAAFF
TGTGCCAGCAGTGGCTGGGGGAGGGCGGCTTTCTTT
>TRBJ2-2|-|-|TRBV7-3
CASGLIGGTGELFF
TGTGCCAGCGGCCTTATTGGGGGCACCGGGGAGCTGTTTTTT
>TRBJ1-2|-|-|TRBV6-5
CASSPLFVGGYTF
TGTGCCAGCAGCCCTCTCTTCGTCGGTGGCTACACCTTC
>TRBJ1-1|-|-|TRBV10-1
CASSDGAGGSFF
TGCGCCAGCAGTGACGGTGCAGGTGGTTCTTTCTTT
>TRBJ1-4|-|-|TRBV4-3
CASSLWTASTNEKLFF
TGCGCCAGCAGCCTGTGGACAGCTTCAACTAATGAAAAACTGTTTTTT
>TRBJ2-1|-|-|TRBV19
CASSIGRNNEQFF
TGTGCCAGTAGTATAGGCAGGAACAATGAGCAGTTCTTC
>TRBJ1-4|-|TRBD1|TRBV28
CASSFRRRGVEKLFF
TGTGCCAGCAGTTTTCGGCGCAGGGGGGTAGAAAAACTGTTTTTT
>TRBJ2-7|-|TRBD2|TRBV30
CAWSSGGYEQYF
TGTGCCTGGTCTAGCGGAGGCTACGAGCAGTACTTC
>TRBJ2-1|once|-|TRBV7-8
CASRTDSYNEQFF
TGTGCCAGTAGGACAGACTCCTACAATGAGCAGTTCTTC
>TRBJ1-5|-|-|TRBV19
CASSREGSAQPQHF
TGTGCCAGTAGCAGGGAGGGTTCTGCTCAGCCCCAGCATTTT
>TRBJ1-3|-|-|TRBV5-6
CASSLGGGASGNTIYF
TGTGCCAGCAGTTTGGGAGGTGGAGCCTCTGGAAACACCATATATTTT
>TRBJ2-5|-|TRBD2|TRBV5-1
CASSLTSGRGETQYF
TGCGCCAGCAGCCTAACTAGCGGGAGAGGAGAGACCCAGTACTTC
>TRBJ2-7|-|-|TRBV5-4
CASSFSHEIEQYF
TGTGCCAGCAGCTTTTCGCATGAGATCGAGCAGTACTTC
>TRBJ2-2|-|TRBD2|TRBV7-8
CASSPREGPNTGELFF
TGTGCCAGCAGCCCCCGGGAGGGACCGAACACCGGGGAGCTGTTTTTT
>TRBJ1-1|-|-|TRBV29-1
CSVVSGVNTEAFF
TGCAGCGTTGTTTCAGGGGTGAACACTGAAGCTTTCTTT
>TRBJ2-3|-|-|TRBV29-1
CSVADRFGSDTQYF
TGCAGCGTTGCGGATCGTTTTGGTTCAGATACGCAGTATTTT
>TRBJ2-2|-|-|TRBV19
CASSISSSPTGELFF
TGTGCCAGTAGTATTAGTTCCTCACCCACCGGGGAGCTGTTTTTT
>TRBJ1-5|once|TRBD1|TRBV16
CASSHTATGGGQPQHF
TGTGCCAGCAGCCACACCGCGACAGGGGGAGGTCAGCCCCAGCATTTT